The source of this TCR beta chain is a study of T cells after yellow fever vaccination. This clonotype was counted only a few times. CDR1 is LGHNA, CDR2 YSLEER, per germline. V was pared by 1 base and J by 4 bases, with 0 bases of the junction left unmatched. The CDR3 totals 13 residues. It was through 5'RACE template switching that TCR cDNA was made, with a universal primer site and UMIs added. TCRdb reanalysed the 5' RACE reads using MiXCR and keeps one entry per CDR3 protein. The sample gives some 350,000 distinct CDR3 sequences, over 3.5% of which show up once; 20% to 25% is in the top ten. This TCR was recovered from a man between 18 and 29 years old who received the YFV17D yellow fever vaccine. The sequencing here drew on PBMCs, taken 5 days after the yellow fever booster vaccination. The V call is TRBV4-3, the J call TRBJ2-5; TRBD2 matches 7 bases. Here the CDR3 DNA reads TGCGCCAGCAGCCAAGGACTAGCAGAGACCCAGTACTTC. It translates to CASSQGLAETQYF.